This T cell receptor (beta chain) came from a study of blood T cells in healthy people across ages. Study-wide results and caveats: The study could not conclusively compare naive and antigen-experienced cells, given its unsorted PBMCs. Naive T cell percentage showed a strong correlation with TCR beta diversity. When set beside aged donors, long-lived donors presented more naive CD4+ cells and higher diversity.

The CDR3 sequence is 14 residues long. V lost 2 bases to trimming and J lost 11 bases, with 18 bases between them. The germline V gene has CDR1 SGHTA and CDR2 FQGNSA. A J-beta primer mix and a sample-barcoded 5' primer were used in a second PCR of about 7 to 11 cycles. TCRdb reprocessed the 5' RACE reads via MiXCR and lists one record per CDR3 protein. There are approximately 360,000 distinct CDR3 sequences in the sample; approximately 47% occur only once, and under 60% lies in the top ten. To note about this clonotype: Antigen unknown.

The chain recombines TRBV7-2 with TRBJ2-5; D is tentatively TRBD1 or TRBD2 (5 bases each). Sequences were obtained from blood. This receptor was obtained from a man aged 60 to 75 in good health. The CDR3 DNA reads TGTGCCAGCAGCTTAACTGCGATTGTCAGGGAGCAGTACTTC. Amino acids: CASSLTAIVREQYF.